The clone carrying this T cell receptor (beta chain) occurred once. Profiled with immunoSEQ multiplex PCR; TCRdb holds only in-frame clones, not every one. This sample carries some 150,000 clones, approximately 91% of them seen once, and the ten largest clones take approximately 2.3%. The record originates from a study of blood T cell repertoires in COVID-19. Across the whole study: Material from acute and convalescent COVID-19 was sourced from the United States, Italy and Spain.

Trimming removed 5 bases at V and 6 bases at J, with 19 bases between. CDR1 and CDR2 (germline): SEHNR, FQNEAQ (reference sequence). The CDR3 runs to 15 residues. The chain uses TRBV7-9 and TRBJ1-2; D remains ambiguous. Source material: peripheral blood. The clonotype was recovered from a woman between 65 and 79 years old with acute or convalescent COVID-19. The CDR3 spells CASSARWPGRDGYTF. The CDR3, as DNA: TGTGCCAGCAGCGCCCGTTGGCCGGGGAGGGATGGCTACACCTTC.